The 6 T cell receptor beta chains listed next were all sequenced from one sample in a study of graft-versus-host responses after intestinal transplantation. Generated by immunoSEQ multiplex PCR, the TCRdb table keeps only in-frame clones and is missing some. The sample has about 88,000 clones, around 93% seen once. No antigens are known for them. The sample in question was unstimulated CD4+ T cells sorted from spleen or lymph node cells, obtained before transplant. The receptors come from a human donor who was the organ donor for an intestinal transplant.

The chain recombines TRBV15 with TRBJ1-4; TRBD1 matches 7 bases. The CDR3 extends over 17 amino acids. The germline V gene encodes CDR1 LNHNV and CDR2 YYDKDF (reference sequence). Germline trimming cut 11 bases from V and 7 bases from J; bases unmatched to any gene: 22. The chain's CDR3 is CAAGQRRRTAGSEKLFF. CDR3 DNA: TGTGCCGCGGGACAGAGACGGAGGACGGCCGGGAGTGAAAAACTGTTTTTT.

Here the CDR3 reads CASSIQGSGGELFF. For the CDR3, the DNA is TGTGCCAGTAGTATCCAGGGTTCGGGCGGGGAGCTGTTTTTT. This chain joins TRBV19 and TRBJ2-2; possible D gene TRBD1, 5 bases. Germline-derived CDR1 and CDR2 are LNHDA and SQIVND (reference sequence). The CDR3 is made up of 14 amino acids. With 3 bases removed from V and 7 bases from J, the gap between germline ends came to 12 bases. The full variable domain, in which reference TRBV19 and TRBJ2-2 provide the parts outside the CDR3, is DGGITQSPKYLFRKEGQNVTLSCEQNLNHDAMYWYRQDPGQGLRLIYYSQIVNDFQKGDIAEGYSVSREKKESFPLTVTSAQKNPTAFYLCASSIQGSGGELFFGEGSRLTVL.

As DNA, the CDR3 is TGTGCCAGCAGCGAAAGACCAGCGGGGGGGTCGGAGCAGTTCTTC. It is translated as CASSERPAGGSEQFF. The rearrangement joins TRBV7-9 to TRBJ2-1; 10 nucleotides agree with TRBD2. V lost 5 bases and J lost 10; bases outside the gene matches: 11. CDR1 is SEHNR, CDR2 FQNEAQ, per germline (reference sequence). This CDR3 is 15 amino acids long.

The chain carries TRBV19 and TRBJ2-5; D remains ambiguous. CDR3 length equals 15 residues. In germline, CDR1 is LNHDA, CDR2 SQIVND (reference sequence). The V gene lost 1 base and the J gene lost 5 bases, with 14 bases spanning the gap. The CDR3 coding sequence is TGTGCCAGTAGTATAGGACAAACAAGCAGGGAGACCCAGTACTTC. Translating it yields CASSIGQTSRETQYF.

This chain links TRBV5-1 with TRBJ1-1, with unresolved D. The V end was cut by 3 bases, the J end by 0 bases, with 12 bases between. Germline CDR1 and CDR2: SGHRS and YFSETQ. CDR3 size: 15 residues. The CDR3 coding sequence is TGCGCCAGCAGCTCAGACCTCGGGGTGAACACTGAAGCTTTCTTT. This encodes CASSSDLGVNTEAFF.

The rearrangement joins TRBV4-1 to TRBJ2-1; 11 bases fit TRBD2. V lost 3 bases, J lost 8 bases, and 3 bases stayed unmatched. Germline V CDR1 and CDR2: MGHRA, YSYEKL. The CDR3 extends over 14 amino acids. CDR3 amino acids: CASSQTSGVYEQFF. As DNA, the CDR3 is TGCGCCAGCAGCCAGACTAGCGGGGTGTATGAGCAGTTCTTC.